A selection of T cell receptor beta chains follows, all from one sample in a study of Ad26.COV2.S vaccination and SARS-CoV-2 variants. The method was immunoSEQ multiplex PCR; TCRdb's version includes in-frame clones alone and lacks a portion of them. The sample includes 350,000 to 450,000 clones, roughly 81% of them seen just once. This sample comprised peripheral blood, obtained in a trial of Ad26.COV2.S vaccine versus placebo. The receptor set was obtained from a person between 18 and 59 years old who received the Ad26.COV2.S COVID-19 vaccine or a placebo. The conserved cysteine and the conserved F or W are not part of the CDR3 here. The D gene is left open where the match is weak.

TRBD1,TRBV28,TRBJ2-7,ASSLGDREGYEQY
TRBD2,TRBV25-1,TRBJ2-7,ASSEYGLAGGQYEQY
TRBD2,TRBV4-1,TRBJ2-7,ASSQPTSGRYYEQY
.,TRBV2,TRBJ2-2,ASSELGKNTGELF
TRBD2,TRBV4-1,TRBJ2-5,ASSQRVSGGAETQY
TRBD2,TRBV9,TRBJ2-5,ASSVVGRVGETQY
TRBD1,TRBV5-1,TRBJ2-3,ASSLLGTGLSDTQY
TRBD1,TRBV2,TRBJ1-1,ASTKELGQAYTEAF
TRBD2,TRBV10-1,TRBJ2-7,ASSEGLAGASYEQY
TRBD1,TRBV5-1,TRBJ2-1,ASSLSTGWYNEQF
TRBD1,TRBV3-1/TRBV3-2,TRBJ1-5,ASSPLQGQDQPQH
.,TRBV12-3/TRBV12-4,TRBJ1-1,ASSLEVPTEAF
TRBD2,TRBV19,TRBJ2-7,ASSIAGGLTHEQY
.,TRBV7-9,TRBJ2-3,ASSSAIGDDTQY
.,TRBV3-1/TRBV3-2,TRBJ2-7,ASSDRRIHSYEQY
.,TRBV6-5,TRBJ1-4,ASSYFGVTNEKLF
.,TRBV19,TRBJ1-1,ASNFQENTEAF
.,TRBV18,TRBJ2-7,ASSPPGGGTYEQY
TRBD2,TRBV18,TRBJ2-7,ASSQTGTSDYEQY
.,TRBV5-5,TRBJ1-2,ASSLLPGRDGYT
.,TRBV3-1/TRBV3-2,TRBJ2-1,ASSPTRDSYNEQF
.,TRBV19,TRBJ2-3,ASSQWRDTDTQY
.,TRBV7-2,TRBJ2-2,ASSLQQNTGELF
TRBD2,TRBV30,TRBJ2-3,AWSVRRGGTDTQY
.,TRBV11-2,TRBJ1-5,ASSLVGGEGAQH
.,TRBV5-4,TRBJ2-3,ASSQLGGTDTQY
.,TRBV30,TRBJ2-7,AWISGYEQY
.,TRBV6-5,TRBJ2-1,ASSRRGDNEQF
TRBD1,TRBV27,TRBJ1-5,ASRAGQEFNQPQH
.,TRBV15,TRBJ1-1,ATSRGRDDTEAF
.,TRBV7-2,TRBJ2-7,ASSLVRESSYEQY
.,TRBV11-2,TRBJ2-4,ASSSTRPEAKNIQY
.,TRBV7-2,TRBJ1-1,ASSKGLVNTEAF
TRBD2,TRBV5-1,TRBJ2-1,ASSSRTSGGDEQF
.,TRBV9,TRBJ2-3,ASSVGLRGENTDTQY
.,TRBV28,TRBJ2-7,ASSSSQGGFYEQY
.,TRBV19,TRBJ1-2,ASSPGTVANYGYT
TRBD2,TRBV18,TRBJ2-1,ASSPLTSGTYNEQF
.,TRBV6-5,TRBJ2-1,ASSYGTMSSYNEQF
.,TRBV24-1,TRBJ1-2,ATSDNSLGRYGYT
TRBD1,TRBV29-1,TRBJ2-5,SATGYETQY
.,TRBV3-1/TRBV3-2,TRBJ2-6,ASSQGAGGSSGANVLT
.,TRBV28,TRBJ1-1,ASSQMDYMNTEAF
TRBD1,TRBV6-5,TRBJ2-2,ASREGTGATGELF
.,TRBV14,TRBJ1-2,ASSLGPLYGYT
.,TRBV27,TRBJ2-7,ASSLDVGPPYEQY
TRBD1,TRBV6-2/TRBV6-3,TRBJ2-1,ASSSGDRRWNEQF
.,TRBV19,TRBJ2-3,ASTVLTGSTPGTQY
.,TRBV6-4,TRBJ1-5,ASSEPGKGGYSNQPQH
.,TRBV3-1/TRBV3-2,TRBJ1-3,ASSQISSGNTIY
TRBD1,TRBV7-9,TRBJ1-1,ASSLVIQGSTEAF
.,TRBV4-1,TRBJ1-2,ASSQQTGASYGYT
.,TRBV10-3,TRBJ2-2,ALRDTANTGELF
TRBD1,TRBV6-6,TRBJ2-7,ASSYSPRQGSDEQY
TRBD1,TRBV24-1,TRBJ1-5,ATSEGGQGSNQPQH